Listed below are T cell receptor beta chains from one sample, sequenced in a study of memory CD4+ T cells and cytomegalovirus serostatus. The assay was immunoSEQ multiplex PCR, and TCRdb's table has in-frame clones only and misses some. The data contain about 52,000 clones, about four fifths of them singletons. The specimen sequenced was memory CD4+ T cells from blood. The receptor set was obtained from an adult in good health and CMV-seropositive. CDR3s include the opening cysteine and the closing phenylalanine or tryptophan. A D gene is named only where the DNA matches it firmly. The size of a clone is reported for some rows only, either as once, few or many, or as a class for expanded clones.

abundance,v_gene,d_gene,j_gene,CDR3nt,CDR3aa
-,TRBV27,-,TRBJ2-7,TGTGCCAGCAGTCCACAAGGGGTTAGCTACGAGCAGTACTTC,CASSPQGVSYEQYF
-,TRBV6-5,-,TRBJ2-7,TGTGCCAGCAGTTACCAGCCAAGGGCCTCCTACGAGCAGTACTTC,CASSYQPRASYEQYF
once,TRBV28,-,TRBJ2-3,TGTGCCAGCAGCTCCGGGACGAGGGTTTTGCAGTATTTT,CASSSGTRVLQYF
-,TRBV19,-,TRBJ1-2,TGTGCCAGTAGTAGGTCGAACTATGGCTACACCTTC,CASSRSNYGYTF
-,TRBV19,-,TRBJ1-1,TGTGCCAGTAGAGTAACGCAGGGGTCTGAAGCTTTCTTT,CASRVTQGSEAFF
-,TRBV18,-,TRBJ2-7,TGTGCCAGCTCACCTTTAGGACAGTCCTACGAGCAGTACTTC,CASSPLGQSYEQYF
-,TRBV29-1,TRBD2,TRBJ2-7,TGCAGCATTAGCGGGCACAACAACTACGAGCAGTACTTC,CSISGHNNYEQYF
-,TRBV11-1,-,TRBJ1-1,TGTGCCAGCAGCTTCTTGGTTCGCACTGAAGCTTTCTTT,CASSFLVRTEAFF
-,TRBV18,-,TRBJ1-1,TGTGCCAGCTCACCACAGGCCACTAACACTGAAGCTTTCTTT,CASSPQATNTEAFF
-,TRBV5-1,TRBD1,TRBJ2-6,TGCGCCAGCAGACCTCGACAGGGCCTTATCGCTGGGGCCAACGTCCTGACTTTC,CASRPRQGLIAGANVLTF
-,TRBV11-1,-,TRBJ2-5,TGTGCCAGCAGCGGAGGGAACAGGAATCCGTTAGAGACCCAGTACTTC,CASSGGNRNPLETQYF
-,TRBV18,-,TRBJ1-3,TGTGCCAGCTCACGGGACACCTTAGTCGCTGGAAACACCATATATTTT,CASSRDTLVAGNTIYF
-,TRBV9,-,TRBJ1-2,TGTGCCAGCAGCCCCCGCGAGGGGAGGGACCTTGGCTACACCTTC,CASSPREGRDLGYTF
-,TRBV6-5,TRBD2,TRBJ2-1,TGTGCCAGCAGTTCCTCTAGCGGGAGCTCCTACAATGAGCAGTTCTTC,CASSSSSGSSYNEQFF
medium-sized,TRBV5-8,TRBD2,TRBJ2-1,TGTGCCAGCAGCTTGGGTTTAGCGGGAGGTGGTGAGCAGTTCTTC,CASSLGLAGGGEQFF
-,TRBV6-4,TRBD2,TRBJ2-2,TGTGCCAGCAGTGACGGGCTAGCGGGCACCGGGGAGCTGTTTTTT,CASSDGLAGTGELFF
once,TRBV9,TRBD1,TRBJ2-1,TGTGCCAGCAGCGTAACGACAGGGGGCCACAATGAGCAGTTCTTC,CASSVTTGGHNEQFF